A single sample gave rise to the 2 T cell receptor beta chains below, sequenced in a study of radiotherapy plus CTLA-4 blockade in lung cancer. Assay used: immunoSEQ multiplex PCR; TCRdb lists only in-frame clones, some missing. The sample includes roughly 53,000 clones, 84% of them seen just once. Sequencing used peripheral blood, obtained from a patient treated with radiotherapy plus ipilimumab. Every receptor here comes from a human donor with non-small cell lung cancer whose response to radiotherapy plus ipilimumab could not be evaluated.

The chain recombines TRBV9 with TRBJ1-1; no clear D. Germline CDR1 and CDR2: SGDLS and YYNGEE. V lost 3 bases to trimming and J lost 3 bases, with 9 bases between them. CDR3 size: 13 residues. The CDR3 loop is CASSAPPYTEAFF. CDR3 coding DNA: TGTGCCAGCAGCGCCCCCCCATACACTGAAGCTTTCTTT.

Written as DNA, the CDR3 is TGTGCCAGCAGCCCCCCGGGGGGGGAGGGGGTATCGGAAGCTTTCTTT. Protein: CASSPPGGEGVSEAFF. V is TRBV28 and J is TRBJ1-1; D may be TRBD1 (6 bases). The germline V and J ends were trimmed by 6 bases and 8 bases, with 25 bases remaining between them. Germline CDR1 MDHEN, CDR2 SYDVKM. The CDR3 sequence is 16 residues long.